Each of the 30 T cell receptor beta chains below was sequenced from the same sample in a study of CD8 T cells in Susac syndrome. RNA was extracted with the RNeasy kit, and a quantity of about 0.5 to 1 ug was reverse transcribed using random hexamers. TCRdb reanalysed the immunoSEQ multiplex PCR reads using MiXCR and keeps one entry per CDR3 protein. The sample holds around 200,000 distinct CDR3 sequences, roughly 94% seen once. Material: CD4+ T cells from PBMCs. The receptors come from a human donor with Susac syndrome.

The chain carries TRBV15 and TRBJ1-5; no clear D gene. V gave up 1 base and J gave up 3 bases, with 10 bases separating them. The CDR3 contains 15 residues. Germline V gives CDR1 LNHNV, CDR2 YYDKDF (reference sequence). CDR3 sequence: CATSRGSSDNQPQHF. CDR3 bases: TGTGCCACCAGCAGAGGGTCTTCTGACAATCAGCCCCAGCATTTT.

The V gene is TRBV5-4, the J gene TRBJ2-1; 14 bases are a match to TRBD2. With 3 bases clipped from V and 8 bases from J, the junction kept 4 bases outside the gene matches. From germline, CDR1 is SGHNT and CDR2 YYREEE (reference sequence). This CDR3 has 15 residues. CDR3 amino acids: CASSSGTSGSHEQFF. As DNA, the CDR3 is TGTGCCAGCAGCTCCGGGACTAGCGGGAGTCATGAGCAGTTCTTC.

The chain joins TRBV29-1 to TRBJ1-4; 8 bases fit TRBD1. Unmatched junction bases numbered 4, after V lost 5 bases and J lost 5 bases. The CDR3 consists of 13 residues. CDR1 is SQVTM, CDR2 ANQGSEA, per germline. CDR3 region: CSVPGGGNEKLFF. CDR3 sequence (DNA): TGCAGCGTTCCAGGGGGCGGAAATGAAAAACTGTTTTTT.

CDR3 loop: CAWSGLRTPGRGNTIYF. CDR3 sequence (DNA): TGTGCCTGGAGTGGGCTAAGGACCCCCGGGCGAGGAAACACCATATATTTT. This chain links TRBV30 with TRBJ1-3, with no clear D. Trimming stripped 1 base from V and 4 bases from J, with 20 bases between. Looked up from germline, CDR1 is GTSNPN and CDR2 is SVGIG (reference sequence). The CDR3 runs to 17 residues. Complete variable domain (other parts from reference TRBV30 and TRBJ1-3): SQTIHQWPATLVQPVGSPLSLECTVEGTSNPNLYWYRQAAGRGLQLLFYSVGIGQISSEVPQNLSASRPQDRQFILSSKKLLLSDSGFYLCAWSGLRTPGRGNTIYFGEGSWLTVV.

In its sample, this clonotype was seen once. J is TRBJ2-3 and V is TRBV20-1; 8 positions match TRBD2. CDR1 is DFQATT, CDR2 SNEGSKA, per germline (reference sequence). The CDR3 is made up of 17 amino acids. V trimming: 8 bases; J trimming: 0 bases; junction bases outside the gene matches: 16. The CDR3 DNA sequence: TGCAGTCCCCCGGGCCGTAGCGGGACCACTAGCACAGATACGCAGTATTTT. This encodes CSPPGRSGTTSTDTQYF.

The chain couples TRBV12-3 or TRBV12-4 to TRBJ1-2; D possibly corresponds to TRBD1 (6 bases). Deletions cut 5 bases from V and 5 bases from J, with 12 bases between. This CDR3 is built from 13 residues. This chain's CDR3 is CASSRGTSYGYTF. CDR3 in DNA: TGTGCCAGCAGTCGCGGGACATCGTATGGCTACACCTTC.

This chain connects TRBV5-1 to TRBJ1-1; possibly TRBD1 for D (6 bases). The V gene lost 4 bases and the J gene lost 1 base, with 11 bases spanning the gap. CDR1 and CDR2 (germline): SGHRS, YFSETQ. This CDR3 contains 14 residues. This chain's CDR3 is CASSKQGANTEAFF. DNA of the CDR3: TGCGCCAGCAGCAAACAGGGAGCGAACACTGAAGCTTTCTTT. Based on the CDR3 plus reference TRBV5-1 and TRBJ1-1, the full variable domain is KAGVTQTPRYLIKTRGQQVTLSCSPISGHRSVSWYQQTPGQGLQFLFEYFSETQRNKGNFPGRFSGRQFSNSRSEMNVSTLELGDSALYLCASSKQGANTEAFFGQGTRLTVV.

V is TRBV3-1 and J is TRBJ2-7, with TRBD1 identical over 8 bases. The CDR3 totals 15 residues. The junction had 6 bases not matched to a gene; V was cut back by 4 bases and J by 1 base. Germline lookup yields CDR1 LGHDT and CDR2 YNNKEL (reference sequence). The CDR3 sequence is CASSPRTGPSYEQYF. In nucleotides, the CDR3 is TGTGCCAGCAGCCCTCGGACAGGGCCTTCCTACGAGCAGTACTTC.

This clonotype was seen only once. CDR3 loop: CAIRDYSGNTIYF. DNA of the CDR3: TGTGCCATCCGGGATTACTCTGGAAACACCATATATTTT. V gene TRBV10-3 combines with J gene TRBJ1-3; D uncertain. V was trimmed by 8 bases and J by 0 bases, leaving 8 bases between them. The CDR3 has 13 amino acids. The germline V gene encodes CDR1 ENHRY and CDR2 SYGVKD.

J is TRBJ1-5 and V is TRBV12-3 or TRBV12-4; no reliable D call. CDR3 length: 13 residues. Trimming took off 10 bases at V and 8 bases at J, with 18 bases between the two ends. For the CDR3, the DNA is TGTGCCATCATAACAAGCGGAATCAAGCCCCAGCATTTT. Translated, it gives CAIITSGIKPQHF.

The J gene is TRBJ1-5, the V gene TRBV4-2; no clear D gene. Trimming cost V 0 bases and J 4 bases, with 10 bases left between them. Germline CDR1 LGHNA, CDR2 YNFKEQ. The CDR3 runs to 15 residues. The CDR3 DNA reads TGTGCCAGCAGCCAAGAGGCCAGTTTGAATCAGCCCCAGCATTTT. Its protein is CASSQEASLNQPQHF.

The rearrangement joins TRBV20-1 to TRBJ1-3; TRBD1 is a possible D gene (5 bases). V was trimmed by 0 bases and J by 0 bases, leaving 6 bases between them. The CDR3 has 14 amino acids. Germline V CDR1 and CDR2: DFQATT, SNEGSKA (reference sequence). The CDR3 DNA reads as TGCAGTGCTAGAGAGGGGCACTCTGGAAACACCATATATTTT. It translates to CSAREGHSGNTIYF.

The V call is TRBV4-1, the J call TRBJ2-3; D gene uncertain. This CDR3 contains 12 residues. CDR1 and CDR2 (germline): MGHRA, YSYEKL. Trimming cost V 2 bases and J 5 bases, with 5 bases left between them. In DNA, the CDR3 is TGCGCCAGCAGCCAACCCCGAGATACGCAGTATTTT. Protein sequence: CASSQPRDTQYF.

The rearrangement uses TRBV29-1 and TRBJ1-2; 9 nucleotides agree with TRBD1. Per the germline V gene, CDR1 is SQVTM and CDR2 is ANQGSEA. V was clipped by 5 bases and J by 4 bases; unmatched bases: 8. The CDR3 totals 14 residues. The CDR3 nucleotides are TGCAGCGTTACAGGACGGACAGGGGCCTATGGCTACACCTTC. This encodes CSVTGRTGAYGYTF.

V gene TRBV18 combines with J gene TRBJ2-7, with D maybe TRBD2 (6 bases). Germline CDR1 and CDR2: KGHSH and LQKENI. This CDR3 is 15 amino acids long. Trimming removed 3 bases at V and 0 bases at J, with 12 bases between. CDR3 residues: CASSPEEGSSYEQYF. The CDR3, as DNA: TGTGCCAGCTCACCGGAGGAGGGGAGCTCCTACGAGCAGTACTTC.

The rearrangement joins TRBV29-1 to TRBJ2-7; TRBD1 matches 7 bases. This CDR3 spans 12 amino acids. The V and J ends lost 5 bases and 6 bases, in that order; junction bases with no gene match: 7. Germline V lookup: CDR1 SQVTM, CDR2 ANQGSEA. The CDR3 region has the DNA TGCAGCGTTCGCACAGGGGAAGGCGAGCAGTACTTC. This encodes CSVRTGEGEQYF.

J is TRBJ2-1 and V is TRBV4-2, with D perhaps matching TRBD2 (6 bases). Trimming took 0 bases from V and 12 from J, leaving 15 bases between them. Germline V gene data show CDR1 as LGHNA and CDR2 as YNFKEQ. This CDR3 comprises 14 residues. Written as DNA, the CDR3 is TGTGCCAGCAGCCAAGACGGGGCGGGACTGAGGCAGTTCTTC. Translation gives CASSQDGAGLRQFF.

The gene calls are TRBV12-2 and TRBJ1-5. TRBV12-2 is given as a pseudogene. This CDR3 comprises 14 residues. The CDR3 here is CASRKDGPNQPQHF. CDR3 coding DNA: TGTGCAAGTCGCAAGGACGGCCCCAATCAGCCCCAGCATTTT.

This clonotype was seen once. This rearrangement joins TRBV5-1 to TRBJ2-3, with D hard to call. The germline V gene has CDR1 SGHRS and CDR2 YFSETQ. The CDR3 length is 14 residues. Trimming pared 0 bases from V and 3 bases from J, leaving 8 bases between. The CDR3 is CASSLADGTDTQYF. The DNA for the CDR3 is TGCGCCAGCAGCTTGGCGGATGGGACAGATACGCAGTATTTT.

In this sample, this clonotype turned up once. The chain is built from TRBV4-1 and TRBJ2-6; no firm D call. Trimming took off 2 bases at V and 3 bases at J, with 2 bases between the two ends. The CDR3 spans 13 residues. In germline, CDR1 is MGHRA, CDR2 YSYEKL. The CDR3 sequence: CASSQNGANVLTF. CDR3 DNA: TGCGCCAGCAGCCAAAATGGGGCCAACGTCCTGACTTTC.

This rearrangement joins TRBV4-3 to TRBJ1-4; unclear D gene. V lost 1 base and J 8 bases, leaving 14 bases between the germline ends. Looked up from germline, CDR1 is LGHNA and CDR2 is YSLEER. The CDR3 is 15 amino acids. In DNA, the CDR3 is TGCGCCAGCAGCCAAGTAAAAGGACCAACAGAAAAACTGTTTTTT. Its translation is CASSQVKGPTEKLFF.

The genes are TRBV19 and TRBJ1-5; D remains ambiguous. The CDR3 totals 16 residues. V was cut by 5 bases and J by 0 bases, with 14 bases left in between. The V gene's germline CDR1 is LNHDA and CDR2 SQIVND (reference sequence). The CDR3 DNA is TGTGCCAGTAGTCGCTCACCGGGGTATAGCAATCAGCCCCAGCATTTT. Its translation is CASSRSPGYSNQPQHF.

This clonotype was observed a single time. The V and J genes are TRBV9 and TRBJ2-5; tentatively, D is TRBD1 (6 bases). CDR3 size: 17 residues. Trimming pared 0 bases from V and 1 base from J, leaving 16 bases between. Germline loops: CDR1 SGDLS, CDR2 YYNGEE. The CDR3 DNA reads as TGTGCCAGCAGCGTAGGGCGAAGGGTGGGGGCCCAAGAGACCCAGTACTTC. Amino acid sequence: CASSVGRRVGAQETQYF.

The chain uses TRBV2 and TRBJ1-3; D is unresolved. The germline V and J ends were trimmed by 2 bases and 1 base, with 6 bases remaining between them. Per the germline V gene, CDR1 is SNHLY and CDR2 is FYNNEI. There are 14 residues in the CDR3. The CDR3 spells CASSETRSGNTIYF. The CDR3 bases are TGTGCCAGCAGTGAAACCCGTTCTGGAAACACCATATATTTT.

The chain couples TRBV28 to TRBJ2-6, with 9 bases identical to TRBD1. Germline V gene lookup returns CDR1 MDHEN and CDR2 SYDVKM. This CDR3 contains 16 residues. V was clipped by 9 bases and J by 1 base; unmatched bases: 7. CDR3 bases: TGTGCCAGTACAGGGGGCGATAGTTCTGGGGCCAACGTCCTGACTTTC. Protein sequence: CASTGGDSSGANVLTF. The full variable domain, in which reference TRBV28 and TRBJ2-6 provide the parts outside the CDR3, is DVKVTQSSRYLVKRTGEKVFLECVQDMDHENMFWYRQDPGLGLRLIYFSYDVKMKEKGDIPEGYSVSREKKERFSLILESASTNQTSMYLCASTGGDSSGANVLTFGAGSRLTVL.

The chain recombines TRBV7-6 with TRBJ2-7; TRBD1 might be the D (6 bases). The V end was cut by 1 base, the J end by 2 bases, with 12 bases between. CDR3 length: 15 residues. The germline V gene has CDR1 SGHVS and CDR2 FNYEAQ. For the CDR3, the DNA is TGTGCCAGCAGCTTAGGGGCTCACAGGGCCTACGAGCAGTACTTC. Protein product: CASSLGAHRAYEQYF. Full variable domain (missing parts from reference TRBV7-6 and TRBJ2-7): GAGVSQSPRYKVTKRGQDVALRCDPISGHVSLYWYRQALGQGPEFLTYFNYEAQQDKSGLPNDRFSAERPEGSISTLTIQRTEQRDSAMYRCASSLGAHRAYEQYFGPGTRLTVT.

This clonotype has only one observation. V gene TRBV2 combines with J gene TRBJ2-3; TRBD2 matches at 8 bases. The germline gives CDR1 SNHLY, CDR2 FYNNEI. The ends lost 6 bases at V and 0 bases at J; junction bases unmatched: 8. This CDR3 spans 16 amino acids. This chain's CDR3 is CASRDPGGPSTDTQYF. CDR3 bases: TGTGCCAGCAGGGACCCGGGGGGGCCTAGCACAGATACGCAGTATTTT.

The chain couples TRBV20-1 to TRBJ2-1, with 10 positions matching TRBD1. The CDR3 has 15 amino acids. After removal of 6 bases from V and 12 bases from J, the junction contained 17 bases not matched to a gene. CDR1 DFQATT and CDR2 SNEGSKA come from the germline V gene (reference sequence). The CDR3 bases are TGCAGTGCAACCTTCTCGGGACAGGGGCCGATTGGGCAGTTCTTC. Translated: CSATFSGQGPIGQFF.

The chain employs TRBV3-1 and TRBJ2-5; 8 nucleotides align to TRBD1. V shed 6 bases and J 5 bases; nucleotides not matched to a gene: 11. Germline CDR1 is LGHDT and CDR2 is YNNKEL (reference sequence). CDR3 length: 15 residues. CDR3 region: CASRLDRAPGETQYF. In nucleotides, the CDR3 is TGTGCCAGCAGGTTGGACAGGGCGCCAGGGGAGACCCAGTACTTC.

The chain has TRBV20-1 and TRBJ1-2; D may be TRBD1 (5 bases). Germline-derived CDR1 and CDR2 are DFQATT and SNEGSKA (reference sequence). This CDR3 has 11 amino acids. With 6 bases removed from V and 4 bases from J, the gap between germline ends came to 9 bases. In DNA form, the CDR3 reads TGCAGTGCCGGGACGGCCTATGGCTACACCTTC. It yields the protein CSAGTAYGYTF.